The source of this T cell receptor (beta chain) is a study of control samples from healthy donors and cancer patients. TCRdb keeps only in-frame clones here, not all; method: immunoSEQ multiplex PCR. This sample has about 190,000 clones, with 90% to 95% found just once. Trimming stripped 3 bases from V and 2 bases from J, with 5 bases between. Germline V gives CDR1 SGHTA, CDR2 FQGTGA. This CDR3 contains 13 residues. Sequencing was carried out using blood. The TCR originated in a man younger than 45 in good health. The chain links TRBV7-3 to TRBJ1-5; D unresolved. The CDR3 DNA is TGTGCCAGCAGCTTTGGGGGCAATCAGCCCCAGCATTTT. It yields the protein CASSFGGNQPQHF. Drawing the rest from reference TRBV7-3 and TRBJ1-5, the complete variable domain is GAGVSQTPSNKVTEKGKYVELRCDPISGHTALYWYRQSLGQGPEFLIYFQGTGAADDSGLPNDRFFAVRPEGSVSTLKIQRTERGDSAVYLCASSFGGNQPQHFGDGTRLSIL.